The 21 T cell receptor beta chains below were found in one sample sequenced in a study of shared clonotypes between healthy human individuals. TCRdb's table, derived via immunoSEQ multiplex PCR, lists solely in-frame clones and lacks some. The sample lists about 800,000 clones; 96% were seen once. CD8 cells regarded as naive lacked CD45RO, were positively chosen for CCR7, and omitted terminally differentiated effector memory CD45RA+ cells. Sequenced sample: naive CD8+ T cells sorted from blood. The receptor set was obtained from a man aged 30 to 45 in good health.

The chain links TRBV27 to TRBJ2-7; D might be TRBD2 (6 bases). This CDR3 region has 15 residues. Trimming left V 7 bases short and J 1 base short, with 17 bases between. The germline V gene has CDR1 MNHEY and CDR2 SMNVEV (reference sequence). CDR3 bases: TGTGCCAGCAATGGAGGGGACGGACCATCCTACGAGCAGTACTTC. Protein product: CASNGGDGPSYEQYF.

V and J are TRBV6-1 and TRBJ2-6; 8 nucleotides line up with TRBD1. The CDR3 sequence is 20 residues long. Germline trimming cut 4 bases from V and 1 base from J; bases unmatched to any gene: 15. Germline V gives CDR1 MNHNS, CDR2 SASEGT. CDR3 nucleotides: TGTGCCAGCAGTGGCCAAGACTGGGACAGGCTCGTGTCTGGGGCCAACGTCCTGACTTTC. This encodes CASSGQDWDRLVSGANVLTF.

This chain links TRBV20-1 with TRBJ1-1; unclear D gene. Germline V gene lookup returns CDR1 DFQATT and CDR2 SNEGSKA (reference sequence). The CDR3 contains 9 residues. The germline V and J ends were trimmed by 4 bases and 7 bases, with 4 bases remaining between them. This CDR3 reads CSAIFEAFF. The CDR3 bases are TGCAGTGCTATATTTGAAGCTTTCTTT.

The chain combines TRBV9 with TRBJ1-1, with 7 bases aligning to TRBD1. V trimming: 0 bases; J trimming: 3 bases; junction bases outside the gene matches: 5. Per germline, CDR1 SGDLS and CDR2 YYNGEE. The CDR3 has 15 amino acids. CDR3 amino acids: CASSVAGQFDTEAFF. The CDR3 coding sequence is TGTGCCAGCAGCGTAGCGGGACAGTTTGACACTGAAGCTTTCTTT.

The genes are TRBV7-9 and TRBJ1-1, with D unclear. Trimming stripped 8 bases from V and 2 bases from J, with 15 bases between. Germline loops: CDR1 SEHNR, CDR2 FQNEAQ (reference sequence). The CDR3 is 14 amino acids. CDR3 loop: CASPPQAENTEAFF. The CDR3 nucleotides are TGTGCCAGCCCTCCCCAAGCAGAAAACACTGAAGCTTTCTTT.

Only one count was recorded for this clone. Written as DNA, the CDR3 is TGTGCCAGCAGCGGTGGACTAGCGGGAGGGCTCAATGAGCAGTTCTTC. Amino acids: CASSGGLAGGLNEQFF. This chain uses TRBV9 with TRBJ2-1; 15 bases match TRBD2. After removal of 3 bases from V and 6 bases from J, the junction contained 4 bases not matched to a gene. Germline CDR1 and CDR2: SGDLS and YYNGEE. CDR3 size: 16 residues. Full variable domain (remainder filled in from reference TRBV9 and TRBJ2-1): DSGVTQTPKHLITATGQRVTLRCSPRSGDLSVYWYQQSLDQGLQFLIQYYNGEERAKGNILERFSAQQFPDLHSELNLSSLELGDSALYFCASSGGLAGGLNEQFFGPGTRLTVL.

The chain joins TRBV4-1 to TRBJ1-1; D unresolved. Trimming cost V 0 bases and J 7 bases, with 12 bases left between them. The CDR3 sequence is 14 residues long. Germline assignment: CDR1 MGHRA and CDR2 YSYEKL. This CDR3 reads CASSQDRVEGEAFF. The CDR3 bases are TGCGCCAGCAGCCAAGATAGAGTAGAGGGTGAAGCTTTCTTT.

The chain recombines TRBV19 with TRBJ2-6; D is undetermined. Germline V gene data show CDR1 as LNHDA and CDR2 as SQIVND (reference sequence). This CDR3 spans 18 amino acids. Trimming removed 7 bases from V and 0 bases from J, with 19 bases in between. The CDR3 region is CASTQYGQPSSGANVLTF. CDR3 nucleotide sequence: TGTGCCAGTACCCAATACGGGCAGCCCTCCTCTGGGGCCAACGTCCTGACTTTC.

The rearrangement joins TRBV7-8 to TRBJ2-7; possibly TRBD1 or TRBD2 for D (7 bases each). Germline lookup yields CDR1 SGHVS and CDR2 FQNEAQ. CDR3 size: 15 residues. The V end lost 5 bases, the J end lost 2 bases, and 16 bases lay between the germline ends. CDR3: CASSQRDRETYEQYF. Here the CDR3 DNA reads TGTGCCAGCAGCCAGCGGGACAGAGAAACCTACGAGCAGTACTTC. Filled out from reference TRBV7-8 and TRBJ2-7, the complete variable domain reads GAGVSQSPRYKVAKRGQDVALRCDPISGHVSLFWYQQALGQGPEFLTYFQNEAQLDKSGLPSDRFFAERPEGSVSTLKIQRTQQEDSAVYLCASSQRDRETYEQYFGPGTRLTVT.

J is TRBJ2-1 and V is TRBV2; 14 positions agree with TRBD2. The trim removed 6 bases at V and 7 bases at J, leaving 5 bases unmatched. The CDR3 totals 15 residues. CDR1 and CDR2 (germline): SNHLY, FYNNEI. DNA of the CDR3: TGTGCCAGCAGAAACGGGACTAGCGGGAGAAATGAGCAGTTCTTC. Translating it yields CASRNGTSGRNEQFF.

This clone has just one count. Written as DNA, the CDR3 is TGTGCCAGCAGCTGGGGACAGGAAACCTACGAGCAGTACTTC. Translation: CASSWGQETYEQYF. The chain joins TRBV5-6 to TRBJ2-7; TRBD1 agrees at 8 bases. The CDR3 has 14 residues. CDR1 SGHDT and CDR2 YYEEEE come from the germline V gene. Trimming removed 3 bases from V and 2 bases from J; junction bases left unmatched: 4.

As to this clone: Other DNA sequences in the sample encode the same CDR3. This rearrangement joins TRBV27 to TRBJ2-7; D gene uncertain. There are 14 residues in the CDR3. Looked up from germline, CDR1 is MNHEY and CDR2 is SMNVEV (reference sequence). Deletions cut 1 base from V and 0 bases from J, with 7 bases between. The CDR3 sequence: CASSLLGFSYEQYF. The CDR3 DNA reads TGTGCCAGCAGTTTATTAGGTTTCTCCTACGAGCAGTACTTC.

The chain couples TRBV4-3 to TRBJ1-1, with D unresolved. The V end lost 0 bases, the J end lost 8 bases, and 10 bases lay between the germline ends. Per the germline V gene, CDR1 is LGHNA and CDR2 is YSLEER. The CDR3 consists of 13 residues. The CDR3 nucleotides read TGCGCCAGCAGCCAAGATAGTGCGGAAGAAGCTTTCTTT. It codes for CASSQDSAEEAFF.

The J gene is TRBJ2-1, the V gene TRBV14; no firm D call. Germline V gives CDR1 SGHDN, CDR2 FVKESK. This CDR3 has 13 residues. Deletions cut 4 bases from V and 7 bases from J, with 11 bases between. This chain's CDR3 is CASSLKASNEQFF. CDR3 DNA: TGTGCCAGCAGCCTCAAGGCATCAAATGAGCAGTTCTTC.

This clone was seen only a few times. The chain couples TRBV6-1 to TRBJ1-1; weak D call: TRBD1 (6 bases). CDR1 MNHNS and CDR2 SASEGT come from the germline V gene. V was pared by 7 bases and J by 6 bases, with 6 bases between. This CDR3 region has 10 residues. The CDR3 loop is CASKGAEAFF. In DNA form, the CDR3 reads TGTGCCAGCAAGGGGGCTGAAGCTTTCTTT.

This chain links TRBV5-6 with TRBJ1-1, with 9 positions matching TRBD1. This CDR3 has 16 residues. J gave up 1 base and V 3 bases, and 7 bases lay outside the gene matches. From germline, CDR1 is SGHDT and CDR2 YYEEEE. In DNA form, the CDR3 reads TGTGCCAGCAGCTCACCACAGACAGGGGGGAACACTGAAGCTTTCTTT. It specifies CASSSPQTGGNTEAFF.

This sequence joins TRBV6-5 and TRBJ2-2, with 11 bases that match TRBD2. Germline assignment: CDR1 MNHEY and CDR2 SVGAGI. V was clipped by 4 bases and J by 6 bases; unmatched bases: 4. CDR3 length equals 15 residues. The CDR3 is CASSLTSGNSGELFF. CDR3 DNA: TGTGCCAGCAGTTTGACTAGCGGGAATTCCGGGGAGCTGTTTTTT.

The gene calls are TRBV18 and TRBJ2-7; TRBD1 matches at 8 bases. The CDR3 extends over 16 amino acids. Germline values: CDR1 KGHSH, CDR2 LQKENI. Trimming at V came to 3 bases and at J to 3 bases, leaving 10 bases not matched to a gene. The CDR3 is CASSPPKGTGDYEQYF. The CDR3 DNA reads as TGTGCCAGCTCACCGCCCAAGGGGACAGGTGACTACGAGCAGTACTTC.

The rearrangement joins TRBV7-8 to TRBJ2-6; D possibly corresponds to TRBD1 (6 bases). This CDR3 region has 16 residues. Germline V CDR1 and CDR2: SGHVS, FQNEAQ. The V and J ends lost 5 bases and 1 base respectively, with 12 bases between them. CDR3 DNA: TGTGCCAGCAGCACCTGGACAGATTCTGGGGCCAACGTCCTGACTTTC. Its translation: CASSTWTDSGANVLTF.

The rearrangement joins TRBV29-1 to TRBJ2-3; 9 bases match TRBD1. The CDR3 covers 15 residues. J gave up 3 bases and V 5 bases, and 9 bases lay outside the gene matches. Germline CDR1 is SQVTM and CDR2 is ANQGSEA. The CDR3 coding sequence is TGCAGCGTTAACCCCCGGGACAGGGAAACAGATACGCAGTATTTT. This translates into CSVNPRDRETDTQYF.

This clone was seen once. The chain couples TRBV11-2 to TRBJ2-1; D is ambiguous. From germline, CDR1 is SGHAT and CDR2 FQNNGV. The length of the CDR3 is 10 residues. V dropped 3 bases and J dropped 9 bases, with 3 bases sitting between them. CDR3 residues: CASSFREQFF. In nucleotides, the CDR3 is TGTGCCAGCAGCTTTCGTGAGCAGTTCTTC.